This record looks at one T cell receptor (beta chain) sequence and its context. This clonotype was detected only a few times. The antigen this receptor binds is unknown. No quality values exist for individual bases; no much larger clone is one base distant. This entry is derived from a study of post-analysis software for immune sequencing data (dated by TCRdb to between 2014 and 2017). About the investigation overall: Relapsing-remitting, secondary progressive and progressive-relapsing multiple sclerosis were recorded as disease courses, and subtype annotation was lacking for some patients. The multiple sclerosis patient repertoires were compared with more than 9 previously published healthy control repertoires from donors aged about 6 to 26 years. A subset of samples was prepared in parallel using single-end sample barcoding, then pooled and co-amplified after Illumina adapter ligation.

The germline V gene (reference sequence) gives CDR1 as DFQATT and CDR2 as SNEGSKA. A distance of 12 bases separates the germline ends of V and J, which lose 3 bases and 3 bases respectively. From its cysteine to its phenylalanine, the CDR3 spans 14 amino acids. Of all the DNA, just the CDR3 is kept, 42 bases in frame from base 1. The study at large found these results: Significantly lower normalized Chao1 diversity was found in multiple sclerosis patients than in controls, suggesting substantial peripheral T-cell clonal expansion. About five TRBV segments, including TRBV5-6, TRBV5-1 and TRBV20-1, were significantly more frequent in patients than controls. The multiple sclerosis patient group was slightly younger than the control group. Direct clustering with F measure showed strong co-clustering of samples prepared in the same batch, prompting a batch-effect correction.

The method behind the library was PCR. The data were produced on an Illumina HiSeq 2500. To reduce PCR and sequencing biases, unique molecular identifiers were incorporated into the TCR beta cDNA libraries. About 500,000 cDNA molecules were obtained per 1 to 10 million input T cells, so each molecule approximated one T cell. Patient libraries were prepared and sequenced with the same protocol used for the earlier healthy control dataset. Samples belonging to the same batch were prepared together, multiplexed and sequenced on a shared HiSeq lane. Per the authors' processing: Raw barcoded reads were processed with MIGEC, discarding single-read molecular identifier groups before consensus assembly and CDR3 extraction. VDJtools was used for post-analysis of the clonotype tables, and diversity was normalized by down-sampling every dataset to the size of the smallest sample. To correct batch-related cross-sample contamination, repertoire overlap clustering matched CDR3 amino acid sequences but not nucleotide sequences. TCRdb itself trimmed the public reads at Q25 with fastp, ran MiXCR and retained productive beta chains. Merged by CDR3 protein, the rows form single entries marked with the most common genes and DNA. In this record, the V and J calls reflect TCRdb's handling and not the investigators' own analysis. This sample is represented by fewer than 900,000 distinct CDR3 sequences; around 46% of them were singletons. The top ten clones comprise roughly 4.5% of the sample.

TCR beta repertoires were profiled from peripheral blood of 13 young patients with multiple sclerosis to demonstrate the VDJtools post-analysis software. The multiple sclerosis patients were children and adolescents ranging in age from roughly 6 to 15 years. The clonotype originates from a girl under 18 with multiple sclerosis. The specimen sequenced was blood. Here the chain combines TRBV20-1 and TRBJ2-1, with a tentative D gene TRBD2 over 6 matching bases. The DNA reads TGCAGTGCTAGCCCCTTCGGGGGCTACAATGAGCAGTTCTTC. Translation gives CSASPFGGYNEQFF.